Below are 22 T cell receptor beta chains sequenced from a single sample in a study of blood T cell repertoires in COVID-19. Clones were read by immunoSEQ multiplex PCR, and TCRdb kept only the in-frame ones, dropping some. The sample holds around 150,000 clones; more than 75% are singletons and the top ten take 2% to 3%. The sample consisted of peripheral blood. These receptors were collected from a young man with acute or convalescent COVID-19.

The chain recombines TRBV19 with TRBJ1-5; D gene unclear. The CDR3 is 16 residues long. The germline V gene encodes CDR1 LNHDA and CDR2 SQIVND (reference sequence). The V and J ends lost 5 bases and 4 bases respectively, with 18 bases between them. The CDR3 sequence: CASSVGPGLRNQPQHF. In nucleotides, the CDR3 is TGTGCCAGTAGTGTAGGGCCAGGTTTACGGAATCAGCCCCAGCATTTT.

This chain joins TRBV6-5 and TRBJ2-7, with D possibly being TRBD2 (6 bases). The CDR3 totals 13 residues. CDR1 MNHEY and CDR2 SVGAGI come from the germline V gene. V was cut by 3 bases and J by 3 bases, with 9 bases left in between. The CDR3 DNA is TGTGCCAGCAGTTATAGGGGAGGCTACGAGCAGTACTTC. Translated: CASSYRGGYEQYF.

This chain connects TRBV5-1 to TRBJ2-1, with 9 nucleotides matching TRBD2. The germline gives CDR1 SGHRS, CDR2 YFSETQ. V was pared by 0 bases and J by 4 bases, with 2 bases of the junction left unmatched. This CDR3 is 15 amino acids long. The CDR3: CASSLGTSVYNEQFF. CDR3 nucleotides: TGCGCCAGCAGCTTGGGGACTAGCGTGTACAATGAGCAGTTCTTC.

In nucleotides, the CDR3 is TGTGCCAGCTCACCATTACCCCTTTCCGGACAGGGTACCTATGGCTACACCTTC. Translating it yields CASSPLPLSGQGTYGYTF. The rearrangement joins TRBV18 to TRBJ1-2, with 8 nucleotides matching TRBD1. J gave up 4 bases and V 2 bases, and 15 bases lay outside the gene matches. This CDR3 is 18 amino acids long. Germline V gives CDR1 KGHSH, CDR2 LQKENI.

V is TRBV9 and J is TRBJ1-1; maybe TRBD1 (5 bases). This CDR3 contains 13 residues. The V end lost 4 bases, the J end lost 6 bases, and 13 bases lay between the germline ends. The V gene's germline CDR1 is SGDLS and CDR2 YYNGEE. CDR3 sequence: CASSRGGWAEAFF. Here the CDR3 DNA reads TGTGCCAGCAGCCGCGGGGGTTGGGCTGAAGCTTTCTTT.

V and J are TRBV20-1 and TRBJ1-1; D is undetermined. The CDR3 sequence is 11 residues long. Looked up from germline, CDR1 is DFQATT and CDR2 is SNEGSKA (reference sequence). V was pared by 7 bases and J by 1 base, with 7 bases between. CDR3 region: CSGLSNTEAFF. The CDR3 coding sequence is TGCAGTGGTTTATCGAACACTGAAGCTTTCTTT.

The gene calls are TRBV10-1 and TRBJ1-1, with 7 bases identical to TRBD1. The CDR3 is 14 amino acids. V dropped 3 bases and J dropped 4; count of bases not matched to a gene: 5. The germline gives CDR1 WNHNN, CDR2 SYGVQD (reference sequence). The CDR3 region is CASSDQEGATEAFF. The CDR3 DNA is TGCGCCAGCAGTGACCAAGAGGGGGCCACTGAAGCTTTCTTT.

The V call is TRBV5-5, the J call TRBJ2-7; perhaps TRBD2 as D (5 bases). Germline V lookup: CDR1 SGHKS, CDR2 YYEKEE (reference sequence). Trimming stripped 4 bases from V and 0 bases from J, with 17 bases between. The CDR3 contains 16 residues. This chain's CDR3 is CASSARANTVSYEQYF. The CDR3 coding sequence is TGTGCCAGCAGCGCGAGGGCAAACACAGTCTCCTACGAGCAGTACTTC.

The V call is TRBV18, the J call TRBJ2-3; D unresolved. The length of the CDR3 is 14 residues. Germline V CDR1 and CDR2: KGHSH, LQKENI. V was cut by 1 base and J by 1 base, with 6 bases left in between. CDR3 sequence: CASSPQTRTDTQYF. DNA of the CDR3: TGTGCCAGCTCACCACAAACTCGCACAGATACGCAGTATTTT.

This sequence joins TRBV27 and TRBJ1-2; 7 bases map to TRBD1. This CDR3 is built from 13 residues. In germline, CDR1 is MNHEY, CDR2 SMNVEV (reference sequence). With 6 bases clipped from V and 3 bases from J, the junction kept 4 bases outside the gene matches. This chain's CDR3 is CASRTDRDYGYTF. The CDR3 region has the DNA TGTGCCAGCAGAACAGACAGGGACTATGGCTACACCTTC.

The chain carries TRBV6-2 or TRBV6-3 and TRBJ1-4, with TRBD1 matching 7 bases. The CDR3 extends over 13 amino acids. V shed 0 bases and J 14 bases; nucleotides not matched to a gene: 6. The V gene's germline CDR1 is MNHEY and CDR2 SVGEGT. The DNA for the CDR3 is TGTGCCAGCAGTTACTCCAACAGCAGGGGGCTGTTTTTT. Translating gives CASSYSNSRGLFF.

The rearrangement uses TRBV29-1 and TRBJ1-4; TRBD1 matches at 7 bases. The CDR3 has 14 amino acids. V trimming: 4 bases; J trimming: 3 bases; junction bases outside the gene matches: 5. From germline, CDR1 is SQVTM and CDR2 ANQGSEA. CDR3 sequence reads: CSVGSGTANEKLFF. The DNA of the CDR3 is TGCAGCGTTGGCTCCGGGACAGCTAATGAAAAACTGTTTTTT. The variable domain in full, with the rest retrieved from reference TRBV29-1 and TRBJ1-4, is SAVISQKPSRDICQRGTSLTIQCQVDSQVTMMFWYRQQPGQSLTLIATANQGSEATYESGFVIDKFPISRPNLTFSTLTVSNMSPEDSSIYLCSVGSGTANEKLFFGSGTQLSVL.

In DNA form, the CDR3 reads TGTGCCTGGAGTAACAGGGCGTGGGAAAAACTGTTTTTT. Translation gives CAWSNRAWEKLFF. The chain is built from TRBV30 and TRBJ1-4, with a tentative D call TRBD1 (6 bases). CDR1 GTSNPN and CDR2 SVGIG come from the germline V gene (reference sequence). The CDR3 has 13 amino acids. V lost 2 bases to trimming and J lost 8 bases, with 12 bases between them. The full variable domain, with the rest looked up from reference TRBV30 and TRBJ1-4, is SQTIHQWPATLVQPVGSPLSLECTVEGTSNPNLYWYRQAAGRGLQLLFYSVGIGQISSEVPQNLSASRPQDRQFILSSKKLLLSDSGFYLCAWSNRAWEKLFFGSGTQLSVL.

The J gene is TRBJ1-5, the V gene TRBV3-1 (or the pseudogene TRBV3-2), with TRBD1 as a possible D gene (5 bases). This CDR3 comprises 12 residues. Germline lookup yields CDR1 LGHDT and CDR2 YNNKEL (reference sequence). V was trimmed by 3 bases and J by 12 bases, leaving 12 bases between them. The CDR3 is CASSHRAGDQHF. CDR3 DNA sequence: TGTGCCAGCAGCCACAGGGCCGGAGACCAGCATTTT.

CDR3 region: CASSDGSGSGTEAFF. The CDR3 coding sequence is TGTGCCAGCAGTGATGGCTCGGGTTCCGGCACTGAAGCTTTCTTT. The V and J genes are TRBV6-1 and TRBJ1-1; D is undetermined. The ends were cut back, 3 bases at V and 4 bases at J, with 15 bases in the middle. CDR3 length: 15 amino acids. CDR1 is MNHNS and CDR2 is SASEGT in the germline V gene.

The chain recombines TRBV30 with TRBJ1-1; 7 bases line up with TRBD1. V lost 8 bases, J lost 1 base, and 13 bases stayed unmatched. This CDR3 is built from 15 residues. Germline V gives CDR1 GTSNPN, CDR2 SVGIG (reference sequence). The CDR3 is CAGTKNRGPNTEAFF. Here the CDR3 DNA reads TGTGCCGGGACGAAAAACAGGGGCCCGAACACTGAAGCTTTCTTT.

Regarding this clone: Different DNA sequences within this sample yield the same CDR3. The rearrangement uses TRBV2 and TRBJ1-1; TRBD1 matches 11 bases. Germline-derived CDR1 and CDR2 are SNHLY and FYNNEI. The CDR3 has 13 amino acids. Losses at the gene ends were 6 bases for V and 5 bases for J; bases not matched to a gene: 2. As DNA, the CDR3 is TGTGCCAGCAGCCGGGACAGGGGGACTGAAGCTTTCTTT. It yields the protein CASSRDRGTEAFF.

The DNA for the CDR3 is TGCAGCGTACTGCGGGGCAACTACGAGCAGTACTTC. Its translation: CSVLRGNYEQYF. This rearrangement joins TRBV29-1 to TRBJ2-7; D may be TRBD2 (6 bases). The CDR3 sequence is 12 residues long. CDR1 is SQVTM and CDR2 is ANQGSEA in the germline V gene. Trimming left V 6 bases short and J 3 bases short, with 12 bases between.

This clone appeared a few times. This chain joins TRBV11-2 and TRBJ2-7, with D possibly TRBD2 on 5 matching bases. V lost 0 bases and J lost 0, with 9 bases in between. The CDR3 is 15 residues long. CDR1 and CDR2 from the germline V gene are SGHAT and FQNNGV. CDR3 coding DNA: TGTGCCAGCAGCTTAGAGGGTCTAGCCTCCTACGAGCAGTACTTC. Protein product: CASSLEGLASYEQYF.

The chain couples TRBV19 to TRBJ2-7; 7 nucleotides line up with TRBD2. This CDR3 spans 12 amino acids. The germline CDR1 and CDR2 sequences are LNHDA and SQIVND (reference sequence). V shed 8 bases and J 0 bases; nucleotides not matched to a gene: 1. CDR3 nucleotide sequence: TGTGCCAGTGGGGGGGTCTCCTACGAGCAGTACTTC. Protein sequence: CASGGVSYEQYF.

The rearrangement uses TRBV19 and TRBJ2-5, with a possible D match to TRBD1 (6 bases). Germline assignment: CDR1 LNHDA and CDR2 SQIVND (reference sequence). The CDR3 contains 15 residues. V dropped 5 bases and J dropped 0 bases, with 13 bases sitting between them. CDR3 bases: TGTGCCAGTAGTGTACGTCGGACAGACCAAGAGACCCAGTACTTC. This gives the protein CASSVRRTDQETQYF.

The gene calls are TRBV25-1 and TRBJ1-1, with TRBD1 identical over 9 bases. Germline CDR1 reads MGHDK; CDR2 reads SYGVNS. With 4 bases clipped from V and 1 base from J, the junction kept 7 bases outside the gene matches. This CDR3 has 16 amino acids. CDR3 amino acids: CASSVGDRAKNTEAFF. Here the CDR3 DNA reads TGTGCCAGCAGTGTGGGGGACAGGGCTAAGAACACTGAAGCTTTCTTT.